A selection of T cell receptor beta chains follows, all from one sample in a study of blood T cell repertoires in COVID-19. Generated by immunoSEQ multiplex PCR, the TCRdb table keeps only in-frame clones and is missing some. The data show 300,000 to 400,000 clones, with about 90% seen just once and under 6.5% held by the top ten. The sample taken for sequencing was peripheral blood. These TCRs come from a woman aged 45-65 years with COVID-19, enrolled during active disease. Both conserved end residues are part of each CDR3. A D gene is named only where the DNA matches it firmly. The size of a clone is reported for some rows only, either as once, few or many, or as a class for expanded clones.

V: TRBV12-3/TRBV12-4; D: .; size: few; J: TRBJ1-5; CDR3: CASSLAGETAQHF; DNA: TGTGCCAGCAGTTTAGCGGGAGAGACGGCCCAGCATTTT
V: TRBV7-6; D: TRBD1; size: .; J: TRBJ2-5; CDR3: CASSLQGARIQETQYF; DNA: TGTGCCAGCAGCCTACAGGGGGCGCGTATCCAAGAGACCCAGTACTTC
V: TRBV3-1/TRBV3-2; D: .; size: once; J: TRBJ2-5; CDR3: CASSSSIEKTQYF; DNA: TGTGCCAGCAGCTCTTCGATCGAGAAGACCCAGTACTTC
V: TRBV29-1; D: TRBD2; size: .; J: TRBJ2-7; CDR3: CSEELAEHYEQYF; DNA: TGCAGCGAAGAACTAGCGGAACATTACGAGCAGTACTTC
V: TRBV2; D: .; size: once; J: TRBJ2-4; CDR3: CASSARQIAKNIQYF; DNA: TGTGCCAGCAGTGCCCGACAGATAGCCAAAAACATTCAGTACTTC
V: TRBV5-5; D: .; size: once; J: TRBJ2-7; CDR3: CASSLAQGVSYEQYF; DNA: TGTGCCAGCAGCTTAGCTCAGGGCGTATCCTACGAGCAGTACTTC
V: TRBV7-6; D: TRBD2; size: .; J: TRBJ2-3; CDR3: CASSLMGGLAGDTQYF; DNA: TGTGCCAGCAGCTTGATGGGTGGGTTAGCGGGAGATACGCAGTATTTT
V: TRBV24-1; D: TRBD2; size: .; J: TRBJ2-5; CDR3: CATSGVTSGRDLETQYF; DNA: TGTGCCACCAGTGGTGTTACTAGCGGGAGGGATCTAGAGACCCAGTACTTC
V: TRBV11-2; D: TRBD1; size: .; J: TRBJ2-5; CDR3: CASSVGGRGRETQYF; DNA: TGTGCCAGCAGCGTCGGCGGCAGGGGGCGAGAGACCCAGTACTTC
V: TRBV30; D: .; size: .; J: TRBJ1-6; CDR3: CAWSRRGSSYNSPLHF; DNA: TGTGCCTGGAGCCGACGGGGGAGCTCCTATAATTCACCCCTCCACTTT
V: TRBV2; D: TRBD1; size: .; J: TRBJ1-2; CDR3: CASSEGTGLGGYTF; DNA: TGTGCCAGCAGTGAAGGGACAGGGCTGGGTGGCTACACCTTC
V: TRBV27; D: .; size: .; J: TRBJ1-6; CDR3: CASSYRDTYNSPLHF; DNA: TGTGCCAGCAGTTACCGGGACACCTATAATTCACCCCTCCACTTT
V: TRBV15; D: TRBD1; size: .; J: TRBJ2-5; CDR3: CATEVGGSKQETQYF; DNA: TGTGCCACCGAAGTAGGGGGCTCCAAACAAGAGACCCAGTACTTC
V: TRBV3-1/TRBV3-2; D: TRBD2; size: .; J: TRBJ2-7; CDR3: CASSPGLAGPGATYEQYF; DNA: TGTGCCAGCAGCCCGGGACTAGCGGGACCCGGCGCCACCTACGAGCAGTACTTC
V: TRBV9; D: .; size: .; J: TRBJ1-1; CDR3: CASSVTRVGNTEAFF; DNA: TGTGCCAGCAGCGTTACCAGGGTTGGGAACACTGAAGCTTTCTTT
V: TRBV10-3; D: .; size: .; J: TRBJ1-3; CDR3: CAISEPSRTEHTIYF; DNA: TGTGCCATCAGTGAGCCGAGCCGAACCGAACACACCATATATTTT
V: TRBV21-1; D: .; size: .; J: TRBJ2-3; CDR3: CASSKAPLTSGSSADTQYF; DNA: TGTGCCAGCAGCAAAGCGCCCCTGACTAGCGGGAGTTCGGCAGATACGCAGTATTTT
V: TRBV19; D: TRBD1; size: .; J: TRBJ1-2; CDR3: CASMRSGTGDNGYTF; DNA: TGTGCCAGTATGCGATCCGGGACAGGGGACAATGGCTACACCTTC
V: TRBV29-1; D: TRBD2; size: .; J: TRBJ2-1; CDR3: CSVDQGGSYNEQFF; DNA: TGCAGCGTTGATCAGGGAGGGTCCTACAATGAGCAGTTCTTC
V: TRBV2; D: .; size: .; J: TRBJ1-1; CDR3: CASRLSDTEAFF; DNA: TGTGCCAGCAGATTGTCAGACACTGAAGCTTTCTTT
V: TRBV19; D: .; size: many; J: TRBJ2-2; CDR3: CASSMGDWNTGELFF; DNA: TGTGCCAGTAGTATGGGGGACTGGAACACCGGGGAGCTGTTTTTT
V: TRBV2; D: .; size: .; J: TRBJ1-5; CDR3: CASSKQGIGNQPQHF; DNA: TGTGCCAGCAGTAAACAGGGTATCGGCAATCAGCCCCAGCATTTT
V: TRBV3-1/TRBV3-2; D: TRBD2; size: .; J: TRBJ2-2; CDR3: CASSQDGGRARRTGELFF; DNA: TGTGCCAGCAGCCAAGACGGCGGGAGGGCCAGAAGGACCGGGGAGCTGTTTTTT
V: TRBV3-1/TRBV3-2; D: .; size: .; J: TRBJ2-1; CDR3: CASSRSGWSGQFF; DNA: TGTGCCAGCAGCCGCTCCGGATGGAGCGGTCAGTTCTTC
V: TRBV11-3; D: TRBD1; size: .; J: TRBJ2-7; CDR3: CASSTRLGTGSEQYF; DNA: TGTGCCAGCAGCACCCGCCTCGGGACAGGGAGCGAGCAGTACTTC
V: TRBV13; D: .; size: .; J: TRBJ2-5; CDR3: CASSSGQRQETQYF; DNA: TGTGCCAGCAGCTCCGGACAGCGACAAGAGACCCAGTACTTC
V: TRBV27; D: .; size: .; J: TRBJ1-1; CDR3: CASSLSRGSGTEAFF; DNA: TGTGCCAGCAGTTTATCGAGGGGTAGCGGCACTGAAGCTTTCTTT
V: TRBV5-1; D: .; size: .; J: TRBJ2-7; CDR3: CASSLQGSAIFEQYF; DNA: TGCGCCAGCAGCTTGCAGGGCAGTGCAATCTTCGAGCAGTACTTC
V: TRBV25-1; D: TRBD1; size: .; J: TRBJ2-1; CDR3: CASSPVQGAGVYEQFF; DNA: TGTGCCAGCAGTCCCGTACAGGGGGCTGGGGTCTATGAGCAGTTCTTC
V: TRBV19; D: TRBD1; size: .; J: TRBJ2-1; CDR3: CASRQGAAGEQFF; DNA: TGTGCCAGTCGACAGGGGGCCGCAGGTGAGCAGTTCTTC
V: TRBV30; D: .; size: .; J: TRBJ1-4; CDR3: CAWCGSNEKLFF; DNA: TGTGCCTGGTGCGGGTCTAATGAAAAACTGTTTTTT
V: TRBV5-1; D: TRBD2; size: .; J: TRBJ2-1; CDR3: CASGMVLAGNEQFF; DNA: TGCGCCAGTGGGATGGTGCTAGCGGGCAATGAGCAGTTCTTC
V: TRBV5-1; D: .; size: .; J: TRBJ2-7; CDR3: CASTQEGPYEQYF; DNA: TGCGCCAGCACCCAGGAGGGGCCCTACGAGCAGTACTTC
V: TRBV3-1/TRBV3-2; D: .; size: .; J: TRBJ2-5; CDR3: CASSPTPQGWETQYF; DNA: TGTGCCAGCAGCCCTACTCCACAGGGCTGGGAGACCCAGTACTTC
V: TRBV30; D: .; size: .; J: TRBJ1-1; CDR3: CAWARRPPGEAFF; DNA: TGTGCCTGGGCCCGGCGACCCCCGGGTGAAGCTTTCTTT
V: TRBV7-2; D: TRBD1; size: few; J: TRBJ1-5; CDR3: CASSNRQGDQPQHF; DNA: TGTGCCAGCAGCAACCGACAGGGGGATCAGCCCCAGCATTTT
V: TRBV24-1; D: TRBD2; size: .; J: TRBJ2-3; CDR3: CATSDGGLAATDTQYF; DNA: TGTGCCACCAGTGATGGGGGACTAGCGGCCACAGATACGCAGTATTTT
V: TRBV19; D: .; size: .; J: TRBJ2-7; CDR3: CASSIKASKHEQYF; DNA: TGTGCCAGTAGTATAAAGGCTAGCAAGCACGAGCAGTACTTC
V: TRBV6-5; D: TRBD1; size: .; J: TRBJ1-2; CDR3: CASSTSTGGGYGYTF; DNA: TGTGCCAGCAGTACCTCGACAGGGGGCGGCTATGGCTACACCTTC
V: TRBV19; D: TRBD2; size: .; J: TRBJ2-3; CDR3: CASCWSSGPQDTQYF; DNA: TGTGCCAGTTGTTGGTCTAGCGGGCCCCAAGATACGCAGTATTTT
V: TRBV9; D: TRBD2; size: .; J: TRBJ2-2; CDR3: CASSERTSGILRGTGELFF; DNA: TGTGCCAGCAGCGAGAGGACTAGCGGGATCTTACGGGGCACCGGGGAGCTGTTTTTT
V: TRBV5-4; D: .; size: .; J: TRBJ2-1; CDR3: CASSAILGELPNEQFF; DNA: TGTGCCAGCAGCGCGATTCTCGGGGAATTACCCAATGAGCAGTTCTTC
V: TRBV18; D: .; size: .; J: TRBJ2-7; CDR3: CASSPGQREQYF; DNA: TGTGCCAGCTCACCTGGCCAGCGGGAGCAGTACTTC
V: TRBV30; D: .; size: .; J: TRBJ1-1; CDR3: CAWIILNTEAFF; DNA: TGTGCCTGGATAATCTTGAACACTGAAGCTTTCTTT
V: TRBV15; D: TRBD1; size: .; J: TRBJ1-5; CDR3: CATSEGQGLNQPQHF; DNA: TGTGCCACCAGCGAGGGACAGGGTCTCAATCAGCCCCAGCATTTT
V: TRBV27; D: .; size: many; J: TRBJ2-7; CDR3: CASSLQGSEQYF; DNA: TGTGCCAGCAGTTTACAGGGCTCCGAGCAGTACTTC
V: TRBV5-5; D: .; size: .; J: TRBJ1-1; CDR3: CASSSSGENTEAFF; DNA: TGTGCCAGCAGCTCATCGGGTGAGAACACTGAAGCTTTCTTT
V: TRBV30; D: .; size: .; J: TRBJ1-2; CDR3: CAWMAANYGYTF; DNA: TGTGCCTGGATGGCGGCCAACTATGGCTACACCTTC
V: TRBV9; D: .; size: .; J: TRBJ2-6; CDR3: CASSRGGAGANVLTF; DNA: TGTGCCAGCAGCCGAGGAGGGGCTGGGGCCAACGTCCTGACTTTC
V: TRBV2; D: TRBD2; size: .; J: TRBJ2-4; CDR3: CASKSPGLADLAKNIQYF; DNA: TGTGCCAGCAAGAGCCCGGGACTAGCGGACCTAGCCAAAAACATTCAGTACTTC
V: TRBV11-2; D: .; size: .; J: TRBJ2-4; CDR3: CASSLGPSWTTPRLKYF; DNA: TGTGCCAGCAGCTTAGGCCCCTCATGGACTACACCCCGCCTTAAGTACTTC
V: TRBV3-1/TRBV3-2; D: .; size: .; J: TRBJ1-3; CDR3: CASSQPGPGVTIYF; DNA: TGTGCCAGCAGCCAACCGGGACCGGGGGTCACCATATATTTT
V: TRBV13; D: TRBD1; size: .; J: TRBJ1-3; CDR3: CASRDRGRKGNTIYF; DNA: TGTGCCAGCAGGGACAGGGGGCGAAAAGGAAACACCATATATTTT
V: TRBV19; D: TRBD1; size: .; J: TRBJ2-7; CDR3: CASSQDRRLYEQYF; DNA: TGTGCCAGTAGCCAGGACAGGAGATTGTACGAGCAGTACTTC
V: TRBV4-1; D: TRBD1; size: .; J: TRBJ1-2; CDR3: CASSPPGGGYYGYTF; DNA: TGCGCCAGCAGCCCCCCTGGAGGGGGCTACTATGGCTACACCTTC
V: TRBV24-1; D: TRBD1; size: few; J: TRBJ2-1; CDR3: CATSDSGDRARKYNEQFF; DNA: TGTGCCACCAGTGATTCGGGGGACAGGGCCAGAAAATACAATGAGCAGTTCTTC
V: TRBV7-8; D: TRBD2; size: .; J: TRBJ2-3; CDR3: CASSLGRSGRASTDTQYF; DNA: TGTGCCAGCAGCTTAGGGCGTAGCGGGAGGGCCAGTACAGATACGCAGTATTTT
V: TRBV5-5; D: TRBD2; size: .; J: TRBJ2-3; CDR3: CASSLSLAGGTDTQYF; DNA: TGTGCCAGCAGCTTGTCGCTAGCGGGGGGCACAGATACGCAGTATTTT